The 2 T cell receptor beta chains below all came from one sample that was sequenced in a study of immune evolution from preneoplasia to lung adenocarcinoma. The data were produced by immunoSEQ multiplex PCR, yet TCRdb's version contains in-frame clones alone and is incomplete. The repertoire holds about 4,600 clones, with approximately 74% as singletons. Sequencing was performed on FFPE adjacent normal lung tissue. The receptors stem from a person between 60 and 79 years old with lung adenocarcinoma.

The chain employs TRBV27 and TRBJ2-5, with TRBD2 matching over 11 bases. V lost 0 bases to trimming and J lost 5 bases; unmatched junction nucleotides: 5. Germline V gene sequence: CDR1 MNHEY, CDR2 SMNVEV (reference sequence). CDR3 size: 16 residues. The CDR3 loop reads CASSLSSGRVGETQYF. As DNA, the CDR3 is TGTGCCAGCAGTTTATCTAGCGGGAGGGTAGGGGAGACCCAGTACTTC.

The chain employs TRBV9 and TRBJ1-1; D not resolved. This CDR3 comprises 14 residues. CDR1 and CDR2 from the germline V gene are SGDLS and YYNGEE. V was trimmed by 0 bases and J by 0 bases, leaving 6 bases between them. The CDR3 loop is CASSVGPLNTEAFF. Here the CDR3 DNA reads TGTGCCAGCAGCGTAGGCCCGCTGAACACTGAAGCTTTCTTT.